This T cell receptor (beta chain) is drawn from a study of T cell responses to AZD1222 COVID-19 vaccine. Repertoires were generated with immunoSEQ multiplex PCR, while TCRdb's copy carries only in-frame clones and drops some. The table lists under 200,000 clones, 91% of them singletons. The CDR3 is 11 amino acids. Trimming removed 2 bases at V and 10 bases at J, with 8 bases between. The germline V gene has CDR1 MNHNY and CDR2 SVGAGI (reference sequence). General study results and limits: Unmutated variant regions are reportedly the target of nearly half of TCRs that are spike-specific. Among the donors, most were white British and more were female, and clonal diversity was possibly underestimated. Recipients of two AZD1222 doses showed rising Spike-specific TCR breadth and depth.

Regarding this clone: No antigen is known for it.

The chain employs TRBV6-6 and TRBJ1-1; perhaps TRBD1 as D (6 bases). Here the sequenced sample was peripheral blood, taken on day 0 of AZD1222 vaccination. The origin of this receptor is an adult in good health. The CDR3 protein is CASSYGGAAFF. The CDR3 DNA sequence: TGTGCCAGCAGTTACGGGGGGGCAGCTTTCTTT.